Sequencing of this TCR beta chain was carried out in a study of cytomegalovirus exposure and HLA in healthy donors. Study-level results: While the bulk of TCR sequences proved rare, some public TCRs turned up in many donors.

The CDR3 is 15 residues long. The V gene's germline CDR1 is ENHRY and CDR2 SYGVKD. After removal of 3 bases from V and 3 bases from J, the junction contained 8 bases not matched to a gene. Some clones are missing from TCRdb's copy, which holds only in-frame ones; the method was immunoSEQ multiplex PCR. The sample lists some 210,000 clones, 83% occurring once. This clone was seen only a few times. The antigen is undetermined. The TCR was taken from a woman aged 18 to 35 in good health and CMV-seronegative. The chain links TRBV10-3 to TRBJ2-7; 7 bases map to TRBD2. Sequences were obtained from PBMCs. DNA for the CDR3: TGTGCCATCAGTGATTCTCCAGCGGGACGCTACGAGCAGTACTTC. Amino acids: CAISDSPAGRYEQYF.